Listed here are 29 T cell receptor beta chains from one sample, sequenced in a study of metastatic and nonmetastatic thyroid tumors. TCRdb reanalyzed the PCR reads via MiXCR. The sample consists of 22,000 or so clones, about 14% of them appearing once. No patient had received any treatment before thyroid surgery. Sequencing was performed on tumor tissue. Receptors were obtained from a female donor with papillary thyroid cancer or a benign thyroid nodule (not recorded which). Some clones in this sample may be carry-over from other donors' samples.

Within the sample, this clone is medium-sized. J is TRBJ1-1 and V is TRBV19; perhaps TRBD1 as D (5 bases). CDR1 and CDR2 (germline): LNHDA, SQIVND (reference sequence). Trimming removed 4 bases from V and 1 base from J, with 13 bases in between. There are 15 residues in the CDR3. DNA of the CDR3: TGTGCCAGTAGTAGGGACGGGACCGCGAACACTGAAGCTTTCTTT. It encodes CASSRDGTANTEAFF.

In its sample, this clone was seen many times. The chain is built from TRBV27 and TRBJ2-1; 10 bases agree with TRBD2. Germline V gives CDR1 MNHEY, CDR2 SMNVEV (reference sequence). After removal of 5 bases from V and 4 bases from J, the junction contained 5 bases not matched to a gene. This CDR3 contains 15 residues. Here the CDR3 DNA reads TGTGCCAGCAGTAGAGCGGGAGGGCCATACAATGAGCAGTTCTTC. Its protein is CASSRAGGPYNEQFF.

Details on this clone: A single base separates this from a much larger clone, so it may be a read error. The gene calls are TRBV29-1 and TRBJ2-3; TRBD2 might be the D (8 bases). V lost 5 bases and J lost 0, with 15 bases in between. The CDR3 has 15 residues. The V gene's germline CDR1 is SQVTM and CDR2 ANQGSEA. CDR3 amino acids: CSVIGGDRSTDTQYF. Written as DNA, the CDR3 is TGCAGCGTTATCGGGGGGGACAGAAGCACAGATACGCAGTATTTT.

The chain combines TRBV5-1 with TRBJ1-2, with 12 bases fitting TRBD1. The ends lost 4 bases at V and 9 bases at J; junction bases unmatched: 13. Germline loops: CDR1 SGHRS, CDR2 YFSETQ. The length of the CDR3 is 16 residues. CDR3 sequence: CASSPGGGQGALCYTF. CDR3 sequence (DNA): TGCGCCAGCAGCCCCGGTGGGGGACAGGGGGCGCTTTGCTACACCTTC.

The table lists this clone with many counts. The chain recombines TRBV7-2 with TRBJ2-3; a weak D match, TRBD2 (6 bases). With 2 bases removed from V and 2 bases from J, the gap between germline ends came to 11 bases. Germline lookup yields CDR1 SGHTA and CDR2 FQGNSA. The CDR3 spans 15 residues. The CDR3 is CASSLRRDFTDTQYF. Here the CDR3 DNA reads TGTGCCAGCAGCTTAAGGCGGGACTTCACAGATACGCAGTATTTT.

This clone was observed at least ten times. The J gene is TRBJ1-1, the V gene TRBV5-5; 9 bases map to TRBD1. CDR3 length equals 15 residues. The trim removed 4 bases at V and 1 base at J, leaving 5 bases unmatched. From germline, CDR1 is SGHKS and CDR2 YYEKEE (reference sequence). In DNA, the CDR3 is TGTGCCAGCAGCGGCACGACAGGGGGGAACACTGAAGCTTTCTTT. This sequence encodes CASSGTTGGNTEAFF.

In this sample, this clone turned up a few times. This chain links TRBV28 with TRBJ2-1; D remains ambiguous. Germline V gives CDR1 MDHEN, CDR2 SYDVKM. The CDR3 consists of 14 residues. Trimming shortened V by 7 bases and J by 3 bases, and 13 bases separated the two germline ends. As DNA, the CDR3 is TGTGCCAGCACTTTCTCGTGGGACTACAATGAGCAGTTCTTC. This translates into CASTFSWDYNEQFF.

This clone was detected ten times or more. One end of the junction does not line up with germline, which may come from a read error. V usage is TRBV4-1 and J usage is TRBJ1-1, with 7 bases lining up with TRBD1. Looked up from germline, CDR1 is MGHRA and CDR2 is YSYEKL. This CDR3 region has 15 residues. This chain's CDR3 is CASSQEASRGAGFLF. Here the CDR3 DNA reads TGCGCCAGCAGCCAAGAAGCAAGCAGGGGGGCCGGGTTCCTCTTT.

This clone has ten or more counts. The chain employs TRBV20-1 and TRBJ1-6, with TRBD1 as a possible D gene (5 bases). CDR3 length: 12 residues. Germline loops: CDR1 DFQATT, CDR2 SNEGSKA (reference sequence). V lost 4 bases, J lost 7 bases, and 8 bases lay in between. The CDR3 sequence: CSANGGNSPLHF. CDR3 in DNA: TGCAGTGCTAACGGGGGAAATTCACCCCTCCACTTT.

This clone was counted many times. Written as DNA, the CDR3 is TGCGCCAGCAGTCCCGGGACAGGGGCCCGAAAACTGTTTTTT. Amino acid sequence: CASSPGTGARKLFF. This sequence joins TRBV10-2 and TRBJ1-4, with 10 bases matching TRBD1. The CDR3 runs 14 residues. The V segment lost 5 bases and the J segment 10 bases; nucleotides outside the gene matches: 7. Germline V gene lookup returns CDR1 WSHSY and CDR2 SAAADI.

This clone was seen repeatedly, ten times or more. The chain has TRBV19 and TRBJ2-7; D might be TRBD1 or TRBD2, each matching 6 bases. The CDR3 loop spans 14 amino acids. From germline, CDR1 is LNHDA and CDR2 SQIVND (reference sequence). V dropped 6 bases and J dropped 0 bases, with 12 bases sitting between them. CDR3 sequence (DNA): TGTGCCAGTAGGGAAGGGGGGAGCTCCTACGAGCAGTACTTC. As protein: CASREGGSSYEQYF. Using reference TRBV19 and TRBJ2-7 for the parts outside the CDR3, the full variable domain is DGGITQSPKYLFRKEGQNVTLSCEQNLNHDAMYWYRQDPGQGLRLIYYSQIVNDFQKGDIAEGYSVSREKKESFPLTVTSAQKNPTAFYLCASREGGSSYEQYFGPGTRLTVT.

This clone was seen ten or more times. This chain connects TRBV5-5 to TRBJ2-3; tentative D call: TRBD2 (6 bases). The CDR3 is 14 residues long. Germline V gene data show CDR1 as SGHKS and CDR2 as YYEKEE (reference sequence). V lost 4 bases, J lost 4 bases, and 13 bases lay in between. The CDR3 protein is CASSMRRAADTQYF. The CDR3 DNA is TGTGCCAGCAGCATGCGGAGGGCGGCAGATACGCAGTATTTT.

There are many counts of this clone. The chain carries TRBV5-1 and TRBJ2-3; D is unclear. This CDR3 is built from 13 residues. Germline CDR1 is SGHRS and CDR2 is YFSETQ. Trimming took off 2 bases at V and 0 bases at J, with 4 bases between the two ends. The CDR3 DNA reads TGCGCCAGCAGCTTAGGTAGCACAGATACGCAGTATTTT. Protein product: CASSLGSTDTQYF.

This clone occurred many times. This rearrangement joins TRBV3-1 to TRBJ1-5; D gene ambiguous. CDR1 is LGHDT, CDR2 YNNKEL, per germline (reference sequence). V gave up 4 bases and J gave up 4 bases, with 11 bases separating them. This CDR3 has 14 amino acids. The CDR3 DNA reads as TGTGCCAGCAGCCTTGGAGGGCTTAATCAGCCCCAGCATTTT. It specifies CASSLGGLNQPQHF. The full variable domain, in which reference TRBV3-1 and TRBJ1-5 provide the parts outside the CDR3, is DTAVSQTPKYLVTQMGNDKSIKCEQNLGHDTMYWYKQDSKKFLKIMFSYNNKELIINETVPNRFSPKSPDKAHLNLHINSLELGDSAVYFCASSLGGLNQPQHFGDGTRLSIL.

The chain has TRBV11-1 and TRBJ2-3, with TRBD2 matching over 15 bases. This CDR3 is 17 amino acids long. The V segment lost 5 bases and the J segment 9 bases; nucleotides outside the gene matches: 12. Looked up from germline, CDR1 is SGHAT and CDR2 is FQDESV (reference sequence). The CDR3 loop is CASSPPGTSGGQGTQYF. As DNA, the CDR3 is TGTGCCAGCAGCCCCCCCGGGACTAGCGGGGGGCAGGGGACGCAGTATTTT.

This clone was seen at least ten times. The chain recombines TRBV29-1 with TRBJ2-3, with TRBD1 matching over 7 bases. V lost 6 bases, J lost 4 bases, and 10 bases stayed unmatched. Per germline, CDR1 SQVTM and CDR2 ANQGSEA. This CDR3 has 14 residues. CDR3 sequence: CSVEDYRGSDTQYF. CDR3 nucleotide sequence: TGCAGCGTCGAGGATTACAGGGGTTCAGATACGCAGTATTTT.

This chain connects TRBV4-1 to TRBJ1-2; tentatively, D is TRBD1 (5 bases). Germline V gene sequence: CDR1 MGHRA, CDR2 YSYEKL. Trimming stripped 3 bases from V and 5 bases from J, with 19 bases between. This CDR3 spans 16 amino acids. In DNA, the CDR3 is TGCGCCAGCAGCCAGCACCCTTCCAGGGTTGGGTATGGCTACACCTTC. This sequence encodes CASSQHPSRVGYGYTF.

This clone has at least ten counts. The chain couples TRBV5-4 to TRBJ1-1; TRBD1 matches at 8 bases. Germline V gene sequence: CDR1 SGHNT, CDR2 YYREEE (reference sequence). The CDR3 covers 13 residues. The V segment lost 6 bases and the J segment 4 bases; nucleotides outside the gene matches: 5. This chain's CDR3 is CASTGQGGTEAFF. The CDR3 nucleotides are TGTGCCAGCACCGGACAGGGCGGCACTGAAGCTTTCTTT.

This clone was found many times. This sample includes further DNA sequences coding for the same CDR3. The chain has TRBV15 and TRBJ1-3, with 11 nucleotides matching TRBD1. V gave up 5 bases and J gave up 4 bases; unmatched junction bases: 13. The CDR3 consists of 18 residues. Per germline, CDR1 LNHNV and CDR2 YYDKDF (reference sequence). The CDR3: CATSRTGTGGPRGNTIYF. CDR3 sequence (DNA): TGTGCCACCAGCCGGACCGGGACAGGGGGTCCGAGGGGAAACACCATATATTTT.

This clone was detected ten times or more. A much larger clone differs by one base, so this may be a read error. This specimen includes other DNA sequences encoding the same CDR3. J is TRBJ1-1 and V is TRBV10-3, with 9 bases fitting TRBD1. This CDR3 contains 14 residues. V shed 5 bases, J shed 8 bases, and the junction held 9 bases outside the gene matches. The germline V gene has CDR1 ENHRY and CDR2 SYGVKD. In DNA, the CDR3 is TGTGCCATCAGTCCCCTGAGGGGACAGGGCGAAGCTTTCTTT. Protein sequence: CAISPLRGQGEAFF.

A few counts support this clone. This may come from a read error, since a much larger clone is one base off. This chain links TRBV5-1 with TRBJ2-5; D could derive from TRBD1 or TRBD2 (6 bases each). V was pared by 7 bases and J by 1 base, with 14 bases between. This CDR3 has 14 residues. Germline CDR1 reads SGHRS; CDR2 reads YFSETQ. CDR3 protein: CASACRGAQETQYF. The CDR3 nucleotides read TGCGCCAGCGCGTGTAGGGGGGCCCAAGAGACCCAGTACTTC.

This clone was seen many times. This chain links TRBV20-1 with TRBJ2-3; 12 bases agree with TRBD2. CDR3 size: 17 residues. The V segment lost 4 bases and the J segment 0 bases; nucleotides outside the gene matches: 8. Germline CDR1 and CDR2: DFQATT and SNEGSKA (reference sequence). The DNA for the CDR3 is TGCAGTGCTACTATGACTAGCGGGAGTTGGAGCACAGATACGCAGTATTTT. Amino acid sequence: CSATMTSGSWSTDTQYF.

This clone ranks as medium-sized. V usage is TRBV12-3 or TRBV12-4 and J usage is TRBJ1-4, with a possible D match to TRBD1 (5 bases). The CDR3 spans 15 residues. The ends were cut back, 4 bases at V and 7 bases at J, with 16 bases in the middle. The CDR3 loop is CASSSLGGSGEKLFF. The CDR3 DNA reads as TGTGCCAGCAGTTCTCTTGGGGGGAGCGGTGAAAAACTGTTTTTT.

The chain joins TRBV5-1 to TRBJ2-7; D gene uncertain. Between the trimmed V and J ends, which lost 0 bases and 1 base, there was a span of 8 bases. The CDR3 is made up of 14 amino acids. Germline V lookup: CDR1 SGHRS, CDR2 YFSETQ. Here the CDR3 reads CASSLAEVSYEQYF. Written as DNA, the CDR3 is TGCGCCAGCAGCTTGGCCGAGGTATCCTACGAGCAGTACTTC.

The table lists this clone with many counts. The J gene is TRBJ2-1, the V gene TRBV10-3; 11 nucleotides agree with TRBD2. Germline CDR1 is ENHRY and CDR2 is SYGVKD. This CDR3 has 14 amino acids. V dropped 5 bases and J dropped 12; count of bases not matched to a gene: 9. CDR3 DNA sequence: TGTGCCATCAGTCCGGGACTAGCGGATCTGGGGCAGTTCTTC. It is translated as CAISPGLADLGQFF.

This clone was detected ten times or more. V gene TRBV15 combines with J gene TRBJ2-6; a weak D match, TRBD1 (5 bases). Germline V lookup: CDR1 LNHNV, CDR2 YYDKDF (reference sequence). V shed 7 bases and J shed 3 bases, with 13 bases lying between them. The CDR3 covers 15 residues. CDR3 sequence (DNA): TGTGCCACCACCATAGCAGGGAATGGGGCCAACGTCCTGACTTTC. Protein: CATTIAGNGANVLTF.

The V gene is TRBV20-1, the J gene TRBJ2-7, with a tentative D call TRBD2 (6 bases). CDR1 is DFQATT and CDR2 is SNEGSKA in the germline V gene (reference sequence). Trimming removed 4 bases from V and 2 bases from J, with 21 bases in between. The CDR3 runs 16 residues. In DNA form, the CDR3 reads TGCAGTGCTAAATCACCTCCGCCTAGCGATACCTACGAGCAGTACTTC. The encoded protein is CSAKSPPPSDTYEQYF.

This clone came up many times. The chain uses TRBV20-1 and TRBJ2-1; 13 bases fit TRBD2. V shed 3 bases and J 7 bases; nucleotides not matched to a gene: 9. Germline-derived CDR1 and CDR2 are DFQATT and SNEGSKA (reference sequence). The CDR3 loop spans 16 amino acids. CDR3 sequence reads: CSARETSGRTGNEQFF. As DNA, the CDR3 is TGCAGTGCTAGGGAGACTAGCGGGAGGACTGGGAATGAGCAGTTCTTC.

In its sample, this clone was seen a few times. Other DNA sequences in this specimen translate into the identical CDR3. This chain links TRBV11-1 with TRBJ2-3; 8 bases map to TRBD1. Germline V gives CDR1 SGHAT, CDR2 FQDESV (reference sequence). The CDR3 sequence is 15 residues long. The trim removed 4 bases at V and 4 bases at J, leaving 7 bases unmatched. The CDR3 coding sequence is TGTGCCAGCAGCTCAGGGGGCGGCCCGTCAGATACGCAGTATTTT. It yields the protein CASSSGGGPSDTQYF.